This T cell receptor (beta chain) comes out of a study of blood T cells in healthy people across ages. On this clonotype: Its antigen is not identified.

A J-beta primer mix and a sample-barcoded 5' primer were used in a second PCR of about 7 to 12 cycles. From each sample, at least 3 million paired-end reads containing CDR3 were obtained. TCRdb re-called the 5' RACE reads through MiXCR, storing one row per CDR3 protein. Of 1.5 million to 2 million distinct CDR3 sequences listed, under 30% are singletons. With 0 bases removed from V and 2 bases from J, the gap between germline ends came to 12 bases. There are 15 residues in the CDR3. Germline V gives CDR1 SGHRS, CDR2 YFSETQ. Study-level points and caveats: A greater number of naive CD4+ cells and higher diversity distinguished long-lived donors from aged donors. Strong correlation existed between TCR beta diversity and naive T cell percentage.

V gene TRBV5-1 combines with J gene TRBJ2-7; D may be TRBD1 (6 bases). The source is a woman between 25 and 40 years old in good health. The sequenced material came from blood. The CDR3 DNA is TGCGCCAGCAGCTTGGCCCCGGGACAAACCTACGAGCAGTACTTC. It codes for CASSLAPGQTYEQYF.